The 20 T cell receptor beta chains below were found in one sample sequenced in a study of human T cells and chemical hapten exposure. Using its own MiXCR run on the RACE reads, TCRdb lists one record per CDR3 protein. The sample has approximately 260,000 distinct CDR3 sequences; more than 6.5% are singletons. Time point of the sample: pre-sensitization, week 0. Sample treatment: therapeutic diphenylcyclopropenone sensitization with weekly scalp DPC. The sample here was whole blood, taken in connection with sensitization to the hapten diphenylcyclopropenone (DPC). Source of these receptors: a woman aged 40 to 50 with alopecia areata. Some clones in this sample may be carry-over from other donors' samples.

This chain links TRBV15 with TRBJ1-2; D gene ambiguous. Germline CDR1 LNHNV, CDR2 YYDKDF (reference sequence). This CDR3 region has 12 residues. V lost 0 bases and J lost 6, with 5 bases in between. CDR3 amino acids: CATSREWHGYTF. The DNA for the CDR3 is TGTGCCACCAGCAGAGAGTGGCATGGCTACACCTTC.

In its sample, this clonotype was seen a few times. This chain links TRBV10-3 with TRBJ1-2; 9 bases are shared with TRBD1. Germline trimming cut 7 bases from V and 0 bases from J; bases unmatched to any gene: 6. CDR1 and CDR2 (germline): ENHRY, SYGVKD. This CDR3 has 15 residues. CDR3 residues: CAITGGQGTNYGYTF. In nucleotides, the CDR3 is TGTGCCATCACCGGCGGACAGGGGACTAACTATGGCTACACCTTC.

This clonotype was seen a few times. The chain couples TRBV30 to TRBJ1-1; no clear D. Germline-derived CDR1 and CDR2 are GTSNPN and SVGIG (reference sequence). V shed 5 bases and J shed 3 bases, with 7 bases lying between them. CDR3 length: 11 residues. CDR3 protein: CAWGGDTEAFF. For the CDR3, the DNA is TGTGCCTGGGGAGGAGACACTGAAGCTTTCTTT. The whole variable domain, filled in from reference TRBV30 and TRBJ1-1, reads SQTIHQWPATLVQPVGSPLSLECTVEGTSNPNLYWYRQAAGRGLQLLFYSVGIGQISSEVPQNLSASRPQDRQFILSSKKLLLSDSGFYLCAWGGDTEAFFGQGTRLTVV.

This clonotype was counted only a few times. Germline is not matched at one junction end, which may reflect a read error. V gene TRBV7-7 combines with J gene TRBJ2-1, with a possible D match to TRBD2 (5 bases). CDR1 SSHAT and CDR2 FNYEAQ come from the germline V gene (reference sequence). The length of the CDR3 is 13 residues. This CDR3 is CASSLETGNEQFF. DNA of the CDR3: TGTGCTAGCAGCTTAGAGACGGGGAATGAGCAGTTCTTC.

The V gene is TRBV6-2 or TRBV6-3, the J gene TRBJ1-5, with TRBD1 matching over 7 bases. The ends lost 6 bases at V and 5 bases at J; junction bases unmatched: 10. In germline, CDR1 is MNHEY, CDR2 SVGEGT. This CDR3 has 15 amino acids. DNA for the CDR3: TGTGCCAGCAGCCCGTATAGACAGGGCCATCAGCCCCAGCATTTT. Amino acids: CASSPYRQGHQPQHF.

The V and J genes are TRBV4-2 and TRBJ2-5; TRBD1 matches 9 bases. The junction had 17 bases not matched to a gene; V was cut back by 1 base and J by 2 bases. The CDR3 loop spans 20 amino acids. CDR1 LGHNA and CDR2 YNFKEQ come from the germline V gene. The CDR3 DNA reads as TGTGCCAGCAGCCAAGGGAGACAGGGGGGCGTCTCGGTATTACAAGAGACCCAGTACTTC. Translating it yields CASSQGRQGGVSVLQETQYF.

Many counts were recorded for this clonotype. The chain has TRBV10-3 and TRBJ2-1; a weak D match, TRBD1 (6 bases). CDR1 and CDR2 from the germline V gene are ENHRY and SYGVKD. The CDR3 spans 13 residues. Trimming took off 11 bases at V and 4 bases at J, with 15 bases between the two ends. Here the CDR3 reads CAAHGTSYNEQFF. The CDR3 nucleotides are TGTGCCGCCCACGGGACATCTTACAATGAGCAGTTCTTC.

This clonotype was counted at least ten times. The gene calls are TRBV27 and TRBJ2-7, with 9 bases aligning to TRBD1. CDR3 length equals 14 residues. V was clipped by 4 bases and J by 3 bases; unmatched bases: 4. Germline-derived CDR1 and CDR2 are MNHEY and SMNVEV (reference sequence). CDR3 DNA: TGTGCCAGCAGTTCCGGGACAGGGTTCTACGAGCAGTACTTC. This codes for CASSSGTGFYEQYF.

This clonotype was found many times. CDR3 DNA: TGCGCCAGCAGCCTAACAGGGGGCTCTGGAGATACGCAGTATTTT. Translation: CASSLTGGSGDTQYF. The V call is TRBV5-1, the J call TRBJ2-3; 9 bases line up with TRBD1. This CDR3 has 15 residues. Losses at the gene ends were 4 bases for V and 5 bases for J; bases not matched to a gene: 8. CDR1 SGHRS and CDR2 YFSETQ come from the germline V gene.

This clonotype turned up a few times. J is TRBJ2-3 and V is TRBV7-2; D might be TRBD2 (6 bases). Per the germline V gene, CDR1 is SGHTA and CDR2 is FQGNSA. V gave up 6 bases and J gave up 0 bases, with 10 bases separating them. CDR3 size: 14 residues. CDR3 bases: TGTGCCAGCAGGGAGGGGTGGAGCACAGATACGCAGTATTTT. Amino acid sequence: CASREGWSTDTQYF.

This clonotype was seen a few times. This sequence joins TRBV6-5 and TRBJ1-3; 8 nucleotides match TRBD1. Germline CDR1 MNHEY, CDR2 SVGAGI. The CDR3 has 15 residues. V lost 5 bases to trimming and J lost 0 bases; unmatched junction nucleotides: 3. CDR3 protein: CASSRQGHSGNTIYF. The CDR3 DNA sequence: TGTGCCAGCAGTAGACAGGGGCACTCTGGAAACACCATATATTTT.

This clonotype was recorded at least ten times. This chain's CDR3 is CASSWDAYEQYF. The CDR3, as DNA: TGTGCCAGCAGTTGGGACGCATACGAGCAGTACTTC. The chain carries TRBV28 and TRBJ2-7; D tentatively fits TRBD1 or TRBD2 (5 bases each). This CDR3 spans 12 amino acids. Trimming removed 4 bases at V and 4 bases at J, with 8 bases between. Germline V gives CDR1 MDHEN, CDR2 SYDVKM.

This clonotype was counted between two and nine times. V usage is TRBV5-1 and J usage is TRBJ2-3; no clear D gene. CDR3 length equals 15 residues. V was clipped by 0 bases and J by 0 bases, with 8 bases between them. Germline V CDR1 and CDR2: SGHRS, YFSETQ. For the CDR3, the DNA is TGCGCCAGCAGCTTGGGCAGTATTAGCACAGATACGCAGTATTTT. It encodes CASSLGSISTDTQYF.

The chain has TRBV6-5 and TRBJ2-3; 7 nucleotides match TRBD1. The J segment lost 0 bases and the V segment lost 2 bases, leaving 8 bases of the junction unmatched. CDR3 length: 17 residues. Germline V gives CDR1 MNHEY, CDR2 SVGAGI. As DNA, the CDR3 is TGTGCCAGCAGTTACCAGGGGGACGGAGCTAGCACAGATACGCAGTATTTT. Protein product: CASSYQGDGASTDTQYF.

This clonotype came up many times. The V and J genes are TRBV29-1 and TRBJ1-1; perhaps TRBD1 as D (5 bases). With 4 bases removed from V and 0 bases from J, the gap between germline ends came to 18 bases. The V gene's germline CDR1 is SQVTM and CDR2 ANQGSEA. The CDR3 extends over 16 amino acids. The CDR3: CSVAGVAGTMNTEAFF. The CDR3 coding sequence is TGCAGCGTTGCCGGCGTGGCAGGGACCATGAACACTGAAGCTTTCTTT.

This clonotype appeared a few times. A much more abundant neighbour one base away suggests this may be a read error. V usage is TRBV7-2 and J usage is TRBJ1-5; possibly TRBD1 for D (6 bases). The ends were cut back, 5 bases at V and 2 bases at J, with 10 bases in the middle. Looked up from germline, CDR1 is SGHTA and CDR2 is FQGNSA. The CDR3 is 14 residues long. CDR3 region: CASSPRQGNQPQHF. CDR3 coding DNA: TGTGCCAGCAGCCCGCGACAGGGCAATCAGCCCCAGCATTTT.

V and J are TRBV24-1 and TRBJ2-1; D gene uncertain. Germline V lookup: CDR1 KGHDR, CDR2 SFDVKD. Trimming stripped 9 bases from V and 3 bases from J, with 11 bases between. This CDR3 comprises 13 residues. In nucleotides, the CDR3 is TGTGCCACCCAGGCGCTGAGCTACAATGAGCAGTTCTTC. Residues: CATQALSYNEQFF.

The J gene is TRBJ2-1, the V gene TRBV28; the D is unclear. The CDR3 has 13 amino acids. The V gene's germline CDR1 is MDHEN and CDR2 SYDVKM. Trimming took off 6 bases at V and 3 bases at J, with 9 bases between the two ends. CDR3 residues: CASSLAFYNEQFF. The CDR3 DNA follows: TGTGCCAGCAGCCTTGCGTTCTACAATGAGCAGTTCTTC.

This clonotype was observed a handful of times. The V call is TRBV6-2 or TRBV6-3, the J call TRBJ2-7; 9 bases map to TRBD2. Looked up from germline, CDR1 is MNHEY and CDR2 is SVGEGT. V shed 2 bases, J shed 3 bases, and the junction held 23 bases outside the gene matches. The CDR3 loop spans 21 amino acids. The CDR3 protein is CASSYRRTPGLPSGKVYEQYF. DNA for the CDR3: TGTGCCAGCAGTTACCGGAGGACGCCGGGACTACCTAGCGGGAAAGTCTACGAGCAGTACTTC.

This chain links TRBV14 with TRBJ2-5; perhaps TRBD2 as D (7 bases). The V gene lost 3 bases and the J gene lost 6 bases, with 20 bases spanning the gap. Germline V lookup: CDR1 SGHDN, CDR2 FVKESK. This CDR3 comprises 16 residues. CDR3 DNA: TGTGCCAGCAGCCACTCGGGGGGCCCTACAGTGAAGACCCAGTACTTC. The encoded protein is CASSHSGGPTVKTQYF.